The 14 T cell receptor beta chains presented below share a single source sample, sequenced in a study of blood T cell repertoires in COVID-19 (dated by TCRdb to 2018 to 2020). Libraries were built with the immunoSEQ multiplex PCR assay. TCRdb provides this immuneACCESS table in a form limited to in-frame rearrangements. Some clones are lacking; in checked studies, under half of them reflect an unresolved V gene, and why the rest are absent is not known. This sample is represented by 290,000 or so clones; around nine tenths of them were singletons. The ten top clones hold 0.95% to 1.3% of the sample. Sample: PBMCs or T cells enriched from blood (not recorded which). The receptors shown here come from a woman aged 25 to 39 who had recovered from COVID-19.

The J gene is TRBJ1-2, the V gene TRBV7-2; 7 bases map to TRBD1. The V gene's germline CDR1 is SGHTA and CDR2 FQGNSA. The V and J ends lost 1 base and 6 bases, in that order; junction bases with no gene match: 5. This CDR3 spans 14 amino acids. Here the CDR3 reads CASSLDTGADGYTF. The CDR3 DNA sequence: TGTGCCAGCAGCTTAGACACAGGGGCAGATGGCTACACCTTC.

CDR3 sequence: CASSRGQNYGYTF. The CDR3 nucleotides are TGCGCCAGCAGCCGGGGACAGAACTATGGCTACACCTTC. The genes are TRBV4-3 and TRBJ1-2; 7 bases fit TRBD1. This CDR3 contains 13 residues. The germline gives CDR1 LGHNA, CDR2 YSLEER. The V gene end was trimmed by 4 bases and the J gene end by 2 bases; junction bases not matched to a gene: 1.

The J gene is TRBJ2-3, the V gene TRBV2; D call uncertain. V was cut by 4 bases and J by 2 bases, with 7 bases left in between. CDR3 length: 13 amino acids. Per the germline V gene, CDR1 is SNHLY and CDR2 is FYNNEI. The CDR3 sequence: CASSGLTTDTQYF. CDR3 DNA sequence: TGTGCCAGCAGTGGCCTAACCACAGATACGCAGTATTTT.

V is TRBV29-1 and J is TRBJ2-7; tentative D call: TRBD2 (6 bases). V was shortened by 6 bases and J by 7 bases, with 22 bases between the two germline ends. CDR3 length: 14 amino acids. Looked up from germline, CDR1 is SQVTM and CDR2 is ANQGSEA. This chain's CDR3 is CSVHGGADPTEQYF. The CDR3 DNA reads TGCAGCGTCCACGGAGGGGCAGACCCTACGGAGCAGTACTTC.

The V gene is TRBV7-9, the J gene TRBJ2-1; possible D gene TRBD2, 7 bases. The CDR3 has 15 amino acids. Germline lookup yields CDR1 SEHNR and CDR2 FQNEAQ (reference sequence). V was clipped by 7 bases and J by 6 bases, with 19 bases between them. Here the CDR3 DNA reads TGTGCCAGCATCAGAACAGGGAGGGTGGGCAATGAGCAGTTCTTC. Protein product: CASIRTGRVGNEQFF.

The chain links TRBV19 to TRBJ2-2; D call uncertain. V lost 5 bases and J 4 bases, leaving 14 bases between the germline ends. This CDR3 region has 15 residues. Germline values: CDR1 LNHDA, CDR2 SQIVND (reference sequence). CDR3 protein: CASSPPDGFTGELFF. CDR3 bases: TGTGCCAGTAGTCCCCCCGACGGGTTCACCGGGGAGCTGTTTTTT.

This rearrangement joins TRBV28 to TRBJ2-1, with TRBD1 identical over 8 bases. The CDR3 length is 15 residues. The ends lost 5 bases at V and 0 bases at J; junction bases unmatched: 3. Looked up from germline, CDR1 is MDHEN and CDR2 is SYDVKM. Here the CDR3 reads CASSRTGGSYNEQFF. DNA of the CDR3: TGTGCCAGCAGTAGAACAGGGGGCTCCTACAATGAGCAGTTCTTC.

This clone has just a few counts. This chain uses TRBV28 with TRBJ1-5; D not certain. Deletions cut 6 bases from V and 6 bases from J, with 12 bases between. The CDR3 is 13 amino acids. Germline V gene lookup returns CDR1 MDHEN and CDR2 SYDVKM. The CDR3 is CASSQDLAQPQHF. The DNA of the CDR3 is TGTGCCAGCAGCCAGGACCTAGCTCAGCCCCAGCATTTT.

The chain links TRBV2 to TRBJ1-1, with 8 bases aligning to TRBD1. In germline, CDR1 is SNHLY, CDR2 FYNNEI. CDR3 length equals 16 residues. V trimming: 2 bases; J trimming: 1 base; junction bases outside the gene matches: 6. The CDR3 DNA follows: TGTGCCAGCAGTGAATCCAGGGGGCTCGGGAACACTGAAGCTTTCTTT. It specifies CASSESRGLGNTEAFF.

The V call is TRBV7-3, the J call TRBJ1-2; D remains ambiguous. Trimming shortened V by 5 bases and J by 4 bases, and 11 bases separated the two germline ends. CDR1 and CDR2 from the germline V gene are SGHTA and FQGTGA. CDR3 size: 13 residues. DNA of the CDR3: TGTGCCAGCAGCCCTGGACTGAGCTATGGCTACACCTTC. It codes for CASSPGLSYGYTF.

This clone was counted a single time. The chain recombines TRBV28 with TRBJ2-1, with 10 bases matching TRBD1. V trimming: 4 bases; J trimming: 4 bases; junction bases outside the gene matches: 13. The length of the CDR3 is 18 residues. Per germline, CDR1 MDHEN and CDR2 SYDVKM. CDR3 nucleotide sequence: TGTGCCAGCAGTTCCTCGAAATTTTTGGGACAGGGGTACAATGAGCAGTTCTTC. Translation gives CASSSSKFLGQGYNEQFF. Complete variable domain (other parts from reference TRBV28 and TRBJ2-1): DVKVTQSSRYLVKRTGEKVFLECVQDMDHENMFWYRQDPGLGLRLIYFSYDVKMKEKGDIPEGYSVSREKKERFSLILESASTNQTSMYLCASSSSKFLGQGYNEQFFGPGTRLTVL.

V is TRBV7-9 and J is TRBJ2-5, with a weak D call TRBD2 (6 bases). This CDR3 is 14 amino acids long. Germline V gene data show CDR1 as SEHNR and CDR2 as FQNEAQ (reference sequence). Deletions cut 5 bases from V and 4 bases from J, with 14 bases between. The chain's CDR3 is CASSPRRGGETQYF. For the CDR3, the DNA is TGTGCCAGCAGCCCTCGGAGGGGAGGAGAGACCCAGTACTTC. Combining the CDR3 with reference TRBV7-9 and TRBJ2-5 gives the whole variable domain DTGVSQNPRHKITKRGQNVTFRCDPISEHNRLYWYRQTLGQGPEFLTYFQNEAQLEKSRLLSDRFSAERPKGSFSTLEIQRTEQGDSAMYLCASSPRRGGETQYFGPGTRLLVL.

V gene TRBV7-6 combines with J gene TRBJ2-1; 8 bases fit TRBD2. The CDR3 consists of 17 residues. The V gene's germline CDR1 is SGHVS and CDR2 FNYEAQ. V dropped 4 bases and J dropped 0; count of bases not matched to a gene: 8. In nucleotides, the CDR3 is TGTGCCAGCAGCTACGATCTAGCGGGTAGCTCCTACAATGAGCAGTTCTTC. Its translation is CASSYDLAGSSYNEQFF.

This clone was detected once. V and J are TRBV6-5 and TRBJ1-3; D may be TRBD1 (5 bases). This CDR3 has 12 residues. Germline V gives CDR1 MNHEY, CDR2 SVGAGI. Trimming shortened V by 11 bases and J by 0 bases, and 8 bases separated the two germline ends. This CDR3 reads CALRGSGNTIYF. CDR3 nucleotides: TGTGCCTTAAGGGGCTCTGGAAACACCATATATTTT.